This T cell receptor beta chain was captured by sequencing in a study of blood T cell repertoires in COVID-19. Study details: Specimens from acute and convalescent COVID-19 originated in the United States, Italy and Spain.

Using immunoSEQ multiplex PCR, the repertoire was profiled, and TCRdb retains in-frame clones only, with some absent. This table has about 120,000 clones, around 87% appearing once. The V gene's germline CDR1 is KGHDR and CDR2 SFDVKD. Trimming cost V 9 bases and J 0 bases, with 6 bases left between them. There are 12 residues in the CDR3. What was sequenced was peripheral blood. This chain connects TRBV24-1 to TRBJ2-3; D gene uncertain. The source of this sequence is a woman aged 70-85 years with acute or convalescent COVID-19. The CDR3 loop is CATRSSTDTQYF. Written as DNA, the CDR3 is TGTGCCACCCGAAGCAGCACAGATACGCAGTATTTT.